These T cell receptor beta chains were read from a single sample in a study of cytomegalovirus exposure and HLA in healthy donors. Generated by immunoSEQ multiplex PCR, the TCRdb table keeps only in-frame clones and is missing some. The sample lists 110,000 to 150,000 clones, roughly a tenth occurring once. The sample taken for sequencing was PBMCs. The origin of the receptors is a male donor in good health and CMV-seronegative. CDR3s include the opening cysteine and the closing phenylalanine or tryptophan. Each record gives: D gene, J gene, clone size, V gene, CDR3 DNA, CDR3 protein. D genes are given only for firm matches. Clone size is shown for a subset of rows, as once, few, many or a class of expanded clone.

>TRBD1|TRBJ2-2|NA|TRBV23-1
TGCGCCAGCAGTCAAGGGGACAGCTCGAACACCGGGGAGCTGTTTTTT
CASSQGDSSNTGELFF
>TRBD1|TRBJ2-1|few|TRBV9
TGTGCCAGCAGCGTTACCCACAGGGGTAAACGATCCTACAATGAGCAGTTCTTC
CASSVTHRGKRSYNEQFF
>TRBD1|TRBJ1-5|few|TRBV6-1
TGTGCCAGCAGTGAATCGACAGGGGCCAAGAGCAATCAGCCCCAGCATTTT
CASSESTGAKSNQPQHF
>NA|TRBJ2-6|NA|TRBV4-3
TGCGCCAGCAGCCAAGATCTTGTGGGCAATGGGGCCAACGTCCTGACTTTC
CASSQDLVGNGANVLTF
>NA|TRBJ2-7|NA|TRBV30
TGTGCCTGGAACCTAGGTTTTGACTACGAGCAGTACTTC
CAWNLGFDYEQYF
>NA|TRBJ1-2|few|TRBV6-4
TGTGCCAGCAGTGACCTACCCGGCTATGGCTACACCTTC
CASSDLPGYGYTF
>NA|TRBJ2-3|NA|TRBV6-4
TGTGCCAGCAGTGCAGGGATTCAGATCACAGATAAGCAGTATTTT
CASSAGIQITDKQYF
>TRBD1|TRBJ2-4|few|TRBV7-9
TGTGCCAGCAGCCATTACGGGACAGGGGGGTTGGGAGACATTCAGTACTTC
CASSHYGTGGLGDIQYF
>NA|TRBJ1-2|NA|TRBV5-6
TGTGCCAGCAGCTTGGTCGGGGGAGGGAGCTACACCTTC
CASSLVGGGSYTF
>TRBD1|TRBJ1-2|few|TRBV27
TGTGCCAGCAGTGGATTAGGACAGGGGCCAGAGTATGGCTACACCTTC
CASSGLGQGPEYGYTF
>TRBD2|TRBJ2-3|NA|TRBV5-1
TGCGCCAGCAGCTCCCTAGCGGTACCCACAGATACGCAGTATTTT
CASSSLAVPTDTQYF
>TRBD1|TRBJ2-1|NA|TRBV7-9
TGTGCCAGCAGCTTCCGGGACAGGGGGTTGCGCGAGCAGTTCTTC
CASSFRDRGLREQFF
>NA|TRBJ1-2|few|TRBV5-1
TGCGCCAGCAGCACACAGGGAAACTATGGCTACACCTTC
CASSTQGNYGYTF
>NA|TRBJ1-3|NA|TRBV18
TGTGCCAGCTCACCACAGGGGACAGGAAACACCATATATTTT
CASSPQGTGNTIYF
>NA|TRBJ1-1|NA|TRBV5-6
TGTGCCAGCAGCTTGGTAAGGACACTGAACACTGAAGCTTTCTTT
CASSLVRTLNTEAFF
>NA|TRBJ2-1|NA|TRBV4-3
TGCGCCAGCAGCCAAGATCTTCAGGGGACGGCCTACAATGAGCAGTTCTTC
CASSQDLQGTAYNEQFF
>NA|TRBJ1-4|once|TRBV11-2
TGTGCCAGCAGCTCAACAGGGATCTCAACTAATGAAAAACTGTTTTTT
CASSSTGISTNEKLFF
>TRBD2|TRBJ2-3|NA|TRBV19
TGTGCCAGTAGGGCGACTAGCGGGGGCTCAGATACGCAGTATTTT
CASRATSGGSDTQYF
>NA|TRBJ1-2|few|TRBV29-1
TGCAGCGTTGAAAGGCAGGACAGCTATAACTATGGCTACACCTTC
CSVERQDSYNYGYTF
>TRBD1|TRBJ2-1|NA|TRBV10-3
TGTGCCATCAGAGCCGGGACAGATGGCAATGAGCAGTTCTTC
CAIRAGTDGNEQFF
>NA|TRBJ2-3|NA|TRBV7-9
TGTGCCAGCAGTTACTTCCATCGACAGACTCACACAGATACGCAGTATTTT
CASSYFHRQTHTDTQYF
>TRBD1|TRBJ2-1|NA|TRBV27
TGTGCCAGCAGTCCGACCAGGGGGCAAGGGAACAATGAGCAGTTCTTC
CASSPTRGQGNNEQFF
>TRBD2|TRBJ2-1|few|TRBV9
TGTGCCAGCAGCGTGGCCAGGGCTAGCGGTTCCTACAATGAGCAGTTCTTC
CASSVARASGSYNEQFF
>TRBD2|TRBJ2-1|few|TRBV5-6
TGTGCCAGCAGCTTGACTAGAGCGGGAGGGTTGGTCTTC
CASSLTRAGGLVF
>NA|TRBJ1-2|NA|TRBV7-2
TGTGCCAGCAGCCCAAGTATAGTTGGCTACACCTTC
CASSPSIVGYTF